This TCR beta chain was profiled in a study of blood T cell repertoires in COVID-19. This clone appeared a single time. There are 12 residues in the CDR3. Germline loops: CDR1 MNHEY, CDR2 SVGAGI. Trimming removed 6 bases from V and 8 bases from J, with 11 bases in between. Assay: immunoSEQ multiplex PCR; the TCRdb copy retains only in-frame clones and omits some. The table lists some 460,000 clones, approximately 90% of them singletons. The source of this sequence is a woman aged 18-29 years with acute COVID-19. The specimen sequenced was PBMCs or T cells enriched from blood (not recorded which). V usage is TRBV6-5 and J usage is TRBJ2-1; possible D gene TRBD2, 6 bases. CDR3 amino acids: CASREWEDEQFF. As DNA, the CDR3 is TGTGCCAGCAGGGAGTGGGAGGATGAGCAGTTCTTC.